A single sample is the source of the 25 T cell receptor beta chains below, sequenced in a study of cytomegalovirus exposure and HLA in healthy donors. The PCR ran on 60 Vbeta and 13 Jbeta primers. The assay was immunoSEQ multiplex PCR, and TCRdb's table has in-frame clones only and misses some. The table lists tens of thousands of clones, 60% to 80% of them singletons. Sequencing used PBMCs. Every receptor here comes from a man aged 25-45 years in good health and CMV-seronegative.

The CDR3 spells CASSQVPGHVGNQPQHF. The CDR3 DNA reads as TGCGCCAGCAGCCAGGTTCCGGGACATGTAGGCAATCAGCCCCAGCATTTT. The chain is built from TRBV4-1 and TRBJ1-5; D might be TRBD1 (6 bases). The V and J ends lost 3 bases and 2 bases respectively, with 17 bases between them. The germline CDR1 and CDR2 sequences are MGHRA and YSYEKL. There are 17 residues in the CDR3.

V gene TRBV6-5 combines with J gene TRBJ1-1; 8 positions match TRBD1. Germline CDR1 reads MNHEY; CDR2 reads SVGAGI. The length of the CDR3 is 13 residues. The V segment lost 6 bases and the J segment 4 bases; nucleotides outside the gene matches: 4. The CDR3 DNA reads TGTGCCAGCAGCCGACAGGGGACCACTGAAGCTTTCTTT. This translates into CASSRQGTTEAFF.

V is TRBV14 and J is TRBJ2-1, with 8 positions matching TRBD1. This CDR3 comprises 13 residues. V lost 5 bases, J lost 9 bases, and 6 bases stayed unmatched. The germline V gene encodes CDR1 SGHDN and CDR2 FVKESK. The CDR3 is CASSRQGRSEQFF. Written as DNA, the CDR3 is TGTGCCAGCAGCAGACAGGGGAGGAGTGAGCAGTTCTTC.

The chain uses TRBV11-2 and TRBJ2-5, with 8 bases lining up with TRBD2. Germline lookup yields CDR1 SGHAT and CDR2 FQNNGV. Trimming at V came to 7 bases and at J to 0 bases, leaving 7 bases not matched to a gene. The CDR3 sequence is 15 residues long. The CDR3 reads CASNTAGVYQETQYF. CDR3 nucleotide sequence: TGTGCCAGCAATACAGCGGGGGTATACCAAGAGACCCAGTACTTC. The full variable domain, in which reference TRBV11-2 and TRBJ2-5 provide the parts outside the CDR3, is EAGVAQSPRYKIIEKRQSVAFWCNPISGHATLYWYQQILGQGPKLLIQFQNNGVVDDSQLPKDRFSAERLKGVDSTLKIQPAKLEDSAVYLCASNTAGVYQETQYFGPGTRLLVL.

This clone turned up a few times. The chain couples TRBV2 to TRBJ1-5; maybe TRBD1 (6 bases). The CDR3 totals 14 residues. Germline CDR1 reads SNHLY; CDR2 reads FYNNEI. The V gene lost 4 bases and the J gene lost 7 bases, with 14 bases spanning the gap. The CDR3 loop is CASSVNRVGQPQHF. The CDR3 DNA is TGTGCCAGCAGTGTTAACAGGGTGGGGCAGCCCCAGCATTTT.

The V gene is TRBV28, the J gene TRBJ1-2; D gene unclear. CDR1 is MDHEN and CDR2 is SYDVKM in the germline V gene. V lost 2 bases to trimming and J lost 4 bases, with 11 bases between them. This CDR3 comprises 14 residues. The CDR3 loop is CASSLPAGVYGYTF. The CDR3 DNA reads TGTGCCAGCAGTTTACCAGCGGGTGTCTATGGCTACACCTTC.

The gene calls are TRBV6-6 and TRBJ2-3; the match to TRBD2 covers 10 bases. After removal of 7 bases from V and 2 bases from J, the junction contained 6 bases not matched to a gene. Germline-derived CDR1 and CDR2 are MNHNY and SVGAGI (reference sequence). The CDR3 extends over 15 amino acids. The CDR3 bases are TGTGCCAGCACCGGGACTAGCGAGAACACAGATACGCAGTATTTT. It specifies CASTGTSENTDTQYF.

The CDR3 nucleotides read TGTGCCAGCAGCCTGGGGACAGGGGGTCACTACGAGCAGTACTTC. This sequence encodes CASSLGTGGHYEQYF. The chain carries TRBV11-1 and TRBJ2-7, with TRBD1 identical over 11 bases. The CDR3 is 15 residues long. After removal of 5 bases from V and 3 bases from J, the junction contained 6 bases not matched to a gene. Per germline, CDR1 SGHAT and CDR2 FQDESV (reference sequence).

This clone came up a few times. The V call is TRBV14, the J call TRBJ1-2; TRBD1 is a possible D gene (5 bases). The V gene's germline CDR1 is SGHDN and CDR2 FVKESK. The V and J ends lost 1 base and 2 bases respectively, with 11 bases between them. The CDR3 is 15 amino acids. CDR3 loop: CASSQVGGWNYGYTF. In DNA, the CDR3 is TGTGCCAGCAGCCAAGTCGGGGGTTGGAACTATGGCTACACCTTC. The full variable domain, completed using reference TRBV14 and TRBJ1-2, is EAGVTQFPSHSVIEKGQTVTLRCDPISGHDNLYWYRRVMGKEIKFLLHFVKESKQDESGMPNNRFLAERTGGTYSTLKVQPAELEDSGVYFCASSQVGGWNYGYTFGSGTRLTVV.

V usage is TRBV29-1 and J usage is TRBJ2-2; D gene uncertain. Germline V gene sequence: CDR1 SQVTM, CDR2 ANQGSEA. This CDR3 is 13 amino acids long. V shed 2 bases and J shed 6 bases, with 10 bases lying between them. The CDR3 loop is CSVEKNLAGELFF. The CDR3 region has the DNA TGCAGCGTTGAAAAAAACTTGGCCGGGGAGCTGTTTTTT.

The rearrangement uses TRBV10-1 and TRBJ2-1; D not resolved. From germline, CDR1 is WNHNN and CDR2 SYGVQD (reference sequence). The ends were cut back, 3 bases at V and 2 bases at J, with 11 bases in the middle. This CDR3 spans 15 amino acids. In DNA, the CDR3 is TGCGCCAGCAGTGACGGGTCTCGGGCCTACAATGAGCAGTTCTTC. Translating it yields CASSDGSRAYNEQFF.

This rearrangement joins TRBV11-2 to TRBJ2-2; D remains ambiguous. V was pared by 5 bases and J by 3 bases, with 10 bases between. The germline gives CDR1 SGHAT, CDR2 FQNNGV. The CDR3 length is 14 residues. Here the CDR3 DNA reads TGTGCCAGCAGCCCTGTCCCAGACACCGGGGAGCTGTTTTTT. This sequence encodes CASSPVPDTGELFF.

The genes are TRBV10-2 and TRBJ2-5; tentatively, D is TRBD2 (6 bases). Germline V CDR1 and CDR2: WSHSY, SAAADI. The ends were cut back, 4 bases at V and 5 bases at J, with 14 bases in the middle. The CDR3 runs to 14 residues. The CDR3, as DNA: TGCGCCAGCAGTGGGGGAGAGGAGGGGGAGACCCAGTACTTC. Its translation is CASSGGEEGETQYF.

The genes are TRBV25-1 and TRBJ2-7; 9 bases fit TRBD1. This CDR3 region has 15 residues. With 6 bases clipped from V and 1 base from J, the junction kept 7 bases outside the gene matches. The germline V gene encodes CDR1 MGHDK and CDR2 SYGVNS. The CDR3 here is CASREDRGWSYEQYF. Written as DNA, the CDR3 is TGTGCCAGCAGAGAGGACAGGGGATGGTCCTACGAGCAGTACTTC.

This clone occurred a few times. The V call is TRBV10-1, the J call TRBJ2-1; D is unclear. Looked up from germline, CDR1 is WNHNN and CDR2 is SYGVQD (reference sequence). V gave up 7 bases and J gave up 7 bases, with 11 bases separating them. The CDR3 consists of 12 residues. CDR3 in amino acids: CASTPPENEQFF. CDR3 DNA: TGCGCCAGCACTCCCCCCGAGAATGAGCAGTTCTTC.

V usage is TRBV6-5 and J usage is TRBJ1-2; D ambiguous. The CDR3 spans 14 residues. V was shortened by 5 bases and J by 5 bases, with 15 bases between the two germline ends. Germline V gives CDR1 MNHEY, CDR2 SVGAGI. CDR3 amino acids: CASSDPPGVYGYTF. The CDR3 nucleotides are TGTGCCAGCAGTGACCCGCCCGGGGTTTATGGCTACACCTTC.

Worth noting for this clone: A read error may produce the germline difference seen at one junction end. The chain recombines TRBV29-1 with TRBJ1-1; unclear D gene. CDR1 is SQVTM, CDR2 ANQGSEA, per germline. There are 11 residues in the CDR3. The CDR3 is CSAAMNTEAFF. CDR3 sequence (DNA): TGTTCGGCAGCGATGAACACTGAAGCTTTCTTT.

The chain recombines TRBV28 with TRBJ2-3; 15 nucleotides match TRBD2. The V gene end was trimmed by 2 bases and the J gene end by 0 bases; junction bases not matched to a gene: 12. CDR3 size: 21 residues. Germline values: CDR1 MDHEN, CDR2 SYDVKM. CDR3 residues: CASSLITPGLAGGPSTDTQYF. Written as DNA, the CDR3 is TGTGCCAGCAGTTTAATTACACCGGGACTAGCGGGGGGCCCCAGCACAGATACGCAGTATTTT.

This sequence joins TRBV27 and TRBJ2-7; D is perhaps TRBD1 (6 bases). Germline values: CDR1 MNHEY, CDR2 SMNVEV (reference sequence). Between the trimmed V and J ends, which lost 3 bases and 2 bases, there was a span of 8 bases. CDR3 length equals 13 residues. CDR3 DNA sequence: TGTGCCAGCAGTTTTAACAGGGCCTACGAGCAGTACTTC. It yields the protein CASSFNRAYEQYF.

In its sample, this clone was seen a few times. The chain joins TRBV14 to TRBJ1-4; the D is unclear. Germline V gives CDR1 SGHDN, CDR2 FVKESK. There are 14 residues in the CDR3. V shed 8 bases and J shed 8 bases, with 18 bases lying between them. Here the CDR3 DNA reads TGTGCCAGCGGGAACGAAGGACTTGCCGAAAAACTGTTTTTT. It is translated as CASGNEGLAEKLFF.

J is TRBJ1-6 and V is TRBV6-7; a possible D gene is TRBD1 (5 bases). TRBV6-7 is noted as an ORF with a role that remains uncertain. The V end lost 6 bases, the J end lost 10 bases, and 16 bases lay between the germline ends. CDR3 size: 14 residues. CDR3 in amino acids: CASSSNRGPSPLHF. Here the CDR3 DNA reads TGTGCCAGCAGCTCCAATAGGGGTCCGTCACCCCTCCACTTT.

J is TRBJ1-2 and V is TRBV29-1; 10 bases are a match to TRBD1. V dropped 7 bases and J dropped 0; count of bases not matched to a gene: 2. The CDR3 length is 13 residues. CDR1 is SQVTM, CDR2 ANQGSEA, per germline. The CDR3 DNA reads as TGCAGCGCCGGACAGGGGGCTAACTATGGCTACACCTTC. It encodes CSAGQGANYGYTF.

This clone was seen a single time. This chain joins TRBV6-1 and TRBJ1-1; D not resolved. Looked up from germline, CDR1 is MNHNS and CDR2 is SASEGT. The CDR3 has 10 residues. Trimming took 6 bases from V and 14 from J, leaving 13 bases between them. CDR3: CASRDGFGFF. The CDR3 coding sequence is TGTGCCAGCAGAGACGGGTTTGGGTTCTTT.

This chain uses TRBV6-1 with TRBJ1-6; 8 nucleotides match TRBD1. Germline assignment: CDR1 MNHNS and CDR2 SASEGT. The CDR3 consists of 17 residues. Unmatched junction bases numbered 8, after V lost 1 base and J lost 6 bases. The CDR3 is CASSEEGRGRSNSPLHF. In DNA, the CDR3 is TGTGCCAGCAGTGAAGAGGGCAGGGGGCGCAGTAATTCACCCCTCCACTTT.

The chain links TRBV18 to TRBJ1-4, with unresolved D. The CDR3 covers 12 residues. Germline V lookup: CDR1 KGHSH, CDR2 LQKENI. V lost 3 bases and J lost 7, with 6 bases in between. CDR3 DNA: TGTGCCAGCTCACCTCGAGGTGAAAAACTGTTTTTT. As protein: CASSPRGEKLFF. The full variable domain, rest sourced from reference TRBV18 and TRBJ1-4, is NAGVMQNPRHLVRRRGQEARLRCSPMKGHSHVYWYRQLPEEGLKFMVYLQKENIIDESGMPKERFSAEFPKEGPSILRIQQVVRGDSAAYFCASSPRGEKLFFGSGTQLSVL.